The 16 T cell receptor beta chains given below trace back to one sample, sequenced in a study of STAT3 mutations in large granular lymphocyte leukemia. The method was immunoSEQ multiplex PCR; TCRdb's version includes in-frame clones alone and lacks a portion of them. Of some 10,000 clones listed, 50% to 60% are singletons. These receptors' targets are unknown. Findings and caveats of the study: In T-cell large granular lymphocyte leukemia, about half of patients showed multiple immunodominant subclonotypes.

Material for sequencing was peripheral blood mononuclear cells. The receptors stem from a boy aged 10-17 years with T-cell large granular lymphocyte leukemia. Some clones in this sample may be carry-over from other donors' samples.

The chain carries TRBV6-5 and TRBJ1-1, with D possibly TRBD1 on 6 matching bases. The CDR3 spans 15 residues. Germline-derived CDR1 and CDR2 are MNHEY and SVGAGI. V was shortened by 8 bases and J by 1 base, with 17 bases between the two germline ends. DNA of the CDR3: TGTGCCAGCTGCACTTTAGACAGGCGGAACACTGAAGCTTTCTTT. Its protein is CASCTLDRRNTEAFF.

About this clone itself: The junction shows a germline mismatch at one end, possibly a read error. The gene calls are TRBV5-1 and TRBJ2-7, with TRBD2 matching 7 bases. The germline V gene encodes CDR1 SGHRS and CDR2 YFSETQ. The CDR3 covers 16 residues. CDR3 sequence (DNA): TGCGCCAGCAGCTTGGGCACAGCGGGAACGTCCTCCGAGCAGTACTTC. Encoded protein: CASSLGTAGTSSEQYF.

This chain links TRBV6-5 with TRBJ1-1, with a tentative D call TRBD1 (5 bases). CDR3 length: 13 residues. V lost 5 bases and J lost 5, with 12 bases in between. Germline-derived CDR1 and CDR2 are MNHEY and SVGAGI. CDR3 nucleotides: TGTGCCAGCAGTCTAAGCAGGGTTACTGAAGCTTTCTTT. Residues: CASSLSRVTEAFF.

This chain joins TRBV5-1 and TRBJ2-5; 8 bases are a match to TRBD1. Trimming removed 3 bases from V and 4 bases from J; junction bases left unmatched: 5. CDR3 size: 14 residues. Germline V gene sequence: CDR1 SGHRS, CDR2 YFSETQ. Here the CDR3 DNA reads TGCGCCAGCAGCTCAGGACAGGGACGAGAGACCCAGTACTTC. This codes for CASSSGQGRETQYF.

CDR3 amino acids: CASTYQETQYF. CDR3 in DNA: TGTGCCAGCACCTACCAAGAGACCCAGTACTTC. The J gene is TRBJ2-5, the V gene TRBV27, with D unresolved. There are 11 residues in the CDR3. V was trimmed by 7 bases and J by 0 bases, leaving 3 bases between them. In germline, CDR1 is MNHEY, CDR2 SMNVEV (reference sequence).

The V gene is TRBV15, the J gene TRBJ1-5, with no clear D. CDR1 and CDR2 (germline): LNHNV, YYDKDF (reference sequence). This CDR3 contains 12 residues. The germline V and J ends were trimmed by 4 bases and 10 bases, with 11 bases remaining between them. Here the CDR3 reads CATSTPGEPQHF. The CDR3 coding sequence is TGTGCCACCAGCACCCCGGGAGAACCCCAGCATTTT.

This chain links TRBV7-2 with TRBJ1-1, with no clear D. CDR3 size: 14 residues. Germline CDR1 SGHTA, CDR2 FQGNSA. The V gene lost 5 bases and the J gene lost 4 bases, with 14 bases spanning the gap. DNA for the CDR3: TGTGCCAGCAGCGCCGAAGCGGGTACCACTGAAGCTTTCTTT. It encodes CASSAEAGTTEAFF.

CDR3: CASSKGTAGMGTEAFF. The CDR3 DNA reads TGTGCCAGCAGCAAGGGGACGGCGGGAATGGGCACTGAAGCTTTCTTT. This chain links TRBV5-4 with TRBJ1-1; a weak D match, TRBD1 (5 bases). The CDR3 covers 16 residues. Deletions cut 4 bases from V and 4 bases from J, with 20 bases between. In germline, CDR1 is SGHNT, CDR2 YYREEE (reference sequence).

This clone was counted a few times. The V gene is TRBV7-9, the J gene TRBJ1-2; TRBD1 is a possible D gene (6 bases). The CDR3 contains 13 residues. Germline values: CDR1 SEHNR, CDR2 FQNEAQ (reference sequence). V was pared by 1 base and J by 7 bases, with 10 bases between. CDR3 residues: CASSLGVGAGYTF. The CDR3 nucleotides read TGTGCCAGCAGCTTAGGTGTGGGGGCTGGCTACACCTTC.

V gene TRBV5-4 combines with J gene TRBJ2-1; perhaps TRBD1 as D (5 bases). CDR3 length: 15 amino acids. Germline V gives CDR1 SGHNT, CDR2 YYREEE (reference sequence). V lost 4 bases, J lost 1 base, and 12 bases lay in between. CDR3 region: CASSPMQGSYNEQFF. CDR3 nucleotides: TGTGCCAGCAGCCCGATGCAGGGTTCCTACAATGAGCAGTTCTTC.

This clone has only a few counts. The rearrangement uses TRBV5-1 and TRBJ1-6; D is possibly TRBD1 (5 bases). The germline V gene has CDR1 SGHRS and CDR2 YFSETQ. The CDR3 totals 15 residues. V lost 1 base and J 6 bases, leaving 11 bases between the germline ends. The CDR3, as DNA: TGCGCCAGCAGCTTGTCTCGACAGCTTAATTCACCCCTCCACTTT. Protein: CASSLSRQLNSPLHF.

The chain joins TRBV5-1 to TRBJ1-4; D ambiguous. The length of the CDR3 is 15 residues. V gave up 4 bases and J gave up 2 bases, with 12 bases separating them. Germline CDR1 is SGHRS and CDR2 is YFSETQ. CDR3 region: CASSPSGGTNEKLFF. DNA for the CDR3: TGCGCCAGCAGCCCCTCGGGAGGCACTAATGAAAAACTGTTTTTT.

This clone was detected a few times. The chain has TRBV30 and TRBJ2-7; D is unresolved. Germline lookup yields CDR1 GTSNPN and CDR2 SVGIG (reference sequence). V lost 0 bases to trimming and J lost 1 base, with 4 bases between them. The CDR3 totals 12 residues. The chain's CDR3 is CAWSVRSYEQYF. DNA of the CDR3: TGTGCCTGGAGTGTAAGGTCCTACGAGCAGTACTTC.

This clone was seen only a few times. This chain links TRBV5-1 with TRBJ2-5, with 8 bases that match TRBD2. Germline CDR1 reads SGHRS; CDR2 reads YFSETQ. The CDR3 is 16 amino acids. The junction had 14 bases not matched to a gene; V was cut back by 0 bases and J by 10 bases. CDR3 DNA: TGCGCCAGCAGCTTGGGAGGCGGGGGGAGCGGTCGGAGCCAGTACTTC. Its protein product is CASSLGGGGSGRSQYF.

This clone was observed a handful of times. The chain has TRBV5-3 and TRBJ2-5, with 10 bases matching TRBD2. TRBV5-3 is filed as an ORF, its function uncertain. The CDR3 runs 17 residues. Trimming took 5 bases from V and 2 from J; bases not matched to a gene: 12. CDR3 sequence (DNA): TGTGCCAGAAGAACCGGGACTAGCGAAGACGAACAAGAGACCCAGTACTTC. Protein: CARRTGTSEDEQETQYF.

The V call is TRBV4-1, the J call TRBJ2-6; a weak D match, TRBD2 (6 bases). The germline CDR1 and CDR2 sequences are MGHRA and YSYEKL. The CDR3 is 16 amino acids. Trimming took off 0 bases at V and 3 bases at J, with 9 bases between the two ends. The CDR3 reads CASSQDRGSGANVLTF. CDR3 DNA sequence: TGCGCCAGCAGCCAAGATCGGGGGAGTGGGGCCAACGTCCTGACTTTC.